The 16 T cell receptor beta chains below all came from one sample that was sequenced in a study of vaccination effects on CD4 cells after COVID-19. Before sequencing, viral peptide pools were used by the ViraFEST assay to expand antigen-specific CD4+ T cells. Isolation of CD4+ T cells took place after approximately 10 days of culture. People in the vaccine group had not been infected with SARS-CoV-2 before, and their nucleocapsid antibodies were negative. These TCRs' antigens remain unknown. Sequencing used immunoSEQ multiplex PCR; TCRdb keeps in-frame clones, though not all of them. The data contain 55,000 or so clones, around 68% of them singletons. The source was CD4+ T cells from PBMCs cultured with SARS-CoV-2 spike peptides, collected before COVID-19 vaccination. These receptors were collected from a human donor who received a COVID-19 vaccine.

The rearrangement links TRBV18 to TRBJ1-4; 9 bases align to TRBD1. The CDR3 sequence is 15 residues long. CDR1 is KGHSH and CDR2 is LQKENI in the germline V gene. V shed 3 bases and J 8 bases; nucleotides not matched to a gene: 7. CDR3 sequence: CASSPRRDRVEKLFF. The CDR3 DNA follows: TGTGCCAGCTCACCGCGGAGGGACAGGGTAGAAAAACTGTTTTTT.

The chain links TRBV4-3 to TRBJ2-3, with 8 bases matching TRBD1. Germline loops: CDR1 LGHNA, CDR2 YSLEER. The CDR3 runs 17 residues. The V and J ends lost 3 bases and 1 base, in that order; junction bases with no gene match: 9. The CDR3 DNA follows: TGCGCCAGCAGCCAGGGAGCAGGGGGCCCCCGCACAGATACGCAGTATTTT. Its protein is CASSQGAGGPRTDTQYF.

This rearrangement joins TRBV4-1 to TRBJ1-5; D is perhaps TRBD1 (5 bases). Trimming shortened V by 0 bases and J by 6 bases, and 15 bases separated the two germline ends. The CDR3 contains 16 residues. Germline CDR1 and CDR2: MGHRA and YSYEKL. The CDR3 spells CASSQDSGGGGQPQHF. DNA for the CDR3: TGCGCCAGCAGCCAAGATAGTGGGGGAGGAGGTCAGCCCCAGCATTTT.

This CDR3 is CASNNAQLAGGKFF. The DNA of the CDR3 is TGTGCCAGCAATAATGCACAGCTAGCGGGAGGAAAGTTCTTC. The chain recombines TRBV28 with TRBJ2-1, with TRBD2 matching 11 bases. The trim removed 7 bases at V and 14 bases at J, leaving 13 bases unmatched. The CDR3 sequence is 14 residues long. Germline CDR1 is MDHEN and CDR2 is SYDVKM.

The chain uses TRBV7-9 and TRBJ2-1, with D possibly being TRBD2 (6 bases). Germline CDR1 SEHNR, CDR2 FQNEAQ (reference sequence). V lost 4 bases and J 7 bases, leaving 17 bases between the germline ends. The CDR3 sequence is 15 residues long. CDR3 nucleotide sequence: TGTGCCAGCAGCTCCTACCTACTAGCTTTGAATGAGCAGTTCTTC. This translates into CASSSYLLALNEQFF.

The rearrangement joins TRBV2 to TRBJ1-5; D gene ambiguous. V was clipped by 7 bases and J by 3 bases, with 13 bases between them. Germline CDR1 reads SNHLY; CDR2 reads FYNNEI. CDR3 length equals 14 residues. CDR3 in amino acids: CASTPGSLNQPQHF. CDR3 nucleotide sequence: TGTGCCAGCACCCCGGGGTCCCTCAATCAGCCCCAGCATTTT.

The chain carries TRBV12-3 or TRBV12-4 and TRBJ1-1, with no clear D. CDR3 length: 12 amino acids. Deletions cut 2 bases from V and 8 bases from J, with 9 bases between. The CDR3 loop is CASSLWAREAFF. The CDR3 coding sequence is TGTGCCAGCAGTTTATGGGCGCGGGAAGCTTTCTTT.

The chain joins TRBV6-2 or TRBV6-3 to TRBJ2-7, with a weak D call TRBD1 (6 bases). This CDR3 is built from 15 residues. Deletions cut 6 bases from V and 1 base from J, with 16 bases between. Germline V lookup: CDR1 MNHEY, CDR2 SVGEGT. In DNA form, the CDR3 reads TGTGCCAGCAGCCCCTTGGTGGGGGCGTCCTACGAGCAGTACTTC. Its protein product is CASSPLVGASYEQYF.

CDR3 sequence reads: CASSASGAGSYNEQFF. The CDR3 DNA follows: TGTGCCAGCAGCGCTAGCGGGGCGGGCTCCTACAATGAGCAGTTCTTC. The J gene is TRBJ2-1, the V gene TRBV9, with TRBD2 matching 9 bases. Germline V lookup: CDR1 SGDLS, CDR2 YYNGEE. J was trimmed by 0 bases and V by 3 bases; bases with no gene match: 4. The CDR3 runs to 16 residues.

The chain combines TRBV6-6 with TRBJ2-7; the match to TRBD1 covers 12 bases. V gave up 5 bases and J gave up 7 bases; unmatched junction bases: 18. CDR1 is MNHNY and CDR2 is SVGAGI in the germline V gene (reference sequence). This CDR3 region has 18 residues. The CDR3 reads CASSLHPRGGQGAGEQYF. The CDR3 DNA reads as TGTGCCAGCAGTCTACACCCCAGGGGGGGACAGGGGGCGGGAGAGCAGTACTTC.

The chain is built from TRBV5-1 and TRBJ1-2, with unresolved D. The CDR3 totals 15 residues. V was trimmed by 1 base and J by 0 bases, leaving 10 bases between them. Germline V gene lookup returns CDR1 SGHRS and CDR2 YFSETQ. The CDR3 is CASSLTGQANYGYTF. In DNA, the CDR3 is TGCGCCAGCAGCTTGACGGGCCAAGCTAACTATGGCTACACCTTC.

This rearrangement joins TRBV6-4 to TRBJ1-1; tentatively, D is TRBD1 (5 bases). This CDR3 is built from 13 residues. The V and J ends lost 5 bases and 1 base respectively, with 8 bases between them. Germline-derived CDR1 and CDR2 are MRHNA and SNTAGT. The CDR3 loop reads CASSTTENTEAFF. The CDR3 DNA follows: TGTGCCAGCAGTACGACAGAGAACACTGAAGCTTTCTTT.

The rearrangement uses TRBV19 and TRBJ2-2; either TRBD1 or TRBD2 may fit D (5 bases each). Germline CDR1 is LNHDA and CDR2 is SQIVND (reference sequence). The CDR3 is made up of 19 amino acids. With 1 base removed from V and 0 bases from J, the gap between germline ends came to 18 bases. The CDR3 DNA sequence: TGTGCCAGTAGTATAGGCCCCGGCTCGGGACGGTCGAACACCGGGGAGCTGTTTTTT. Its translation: CASSIGPGSGRSNTGELFF. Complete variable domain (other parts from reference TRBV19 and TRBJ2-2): DGGITQSPKYLFRKEGQNVTLSCEQNLNHDAMYWYRQDPGQGLRLIYYSQIVNDFQKGDIAEGYSVSREKKESFPLTVTSAQKNPTAFYLCASSIGPGSGRSNTGELFFGEGSRLTVL.

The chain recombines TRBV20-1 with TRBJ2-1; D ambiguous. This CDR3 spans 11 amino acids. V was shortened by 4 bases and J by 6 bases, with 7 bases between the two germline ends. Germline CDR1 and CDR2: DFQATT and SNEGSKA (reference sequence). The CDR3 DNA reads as TGCAGTGCTATTCCGTTCAATGAGCAGTTCTTC. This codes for CSAIPFNEQFF.

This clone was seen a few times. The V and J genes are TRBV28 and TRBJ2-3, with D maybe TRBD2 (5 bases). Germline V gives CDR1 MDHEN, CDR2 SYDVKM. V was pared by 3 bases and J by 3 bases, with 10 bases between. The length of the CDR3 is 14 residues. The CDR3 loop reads CASSFLSGTDTQYF. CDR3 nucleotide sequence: TGTGCCAGCAGTTTCCTCTCGGGGACAGATACGCAGTATTTT.

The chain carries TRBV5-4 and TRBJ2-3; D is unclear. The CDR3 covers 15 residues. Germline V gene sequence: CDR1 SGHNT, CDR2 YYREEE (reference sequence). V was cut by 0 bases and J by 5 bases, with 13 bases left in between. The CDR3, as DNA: TGTGCCAGCAGCTTGGCCGGCGGAAGAGAAGATACGCAGTATTTT. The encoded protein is CASSLAGGREDTQYF.